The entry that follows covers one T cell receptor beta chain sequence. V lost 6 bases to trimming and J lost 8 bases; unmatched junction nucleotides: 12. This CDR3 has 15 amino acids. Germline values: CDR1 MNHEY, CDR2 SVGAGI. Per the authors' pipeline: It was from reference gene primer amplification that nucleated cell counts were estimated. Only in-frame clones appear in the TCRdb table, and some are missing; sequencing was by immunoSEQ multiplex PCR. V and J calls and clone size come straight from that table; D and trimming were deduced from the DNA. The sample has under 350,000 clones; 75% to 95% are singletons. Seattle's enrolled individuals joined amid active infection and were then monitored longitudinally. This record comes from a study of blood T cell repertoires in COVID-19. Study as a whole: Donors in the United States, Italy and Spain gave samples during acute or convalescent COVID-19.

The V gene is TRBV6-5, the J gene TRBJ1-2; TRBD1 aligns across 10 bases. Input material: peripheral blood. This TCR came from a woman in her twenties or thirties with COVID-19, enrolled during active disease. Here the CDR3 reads CASRPPSGTGDGYTF. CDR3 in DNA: TGTGCCAGCAGACCCCCCTCCGGGACAGGGGACGGCTACACCTTC.